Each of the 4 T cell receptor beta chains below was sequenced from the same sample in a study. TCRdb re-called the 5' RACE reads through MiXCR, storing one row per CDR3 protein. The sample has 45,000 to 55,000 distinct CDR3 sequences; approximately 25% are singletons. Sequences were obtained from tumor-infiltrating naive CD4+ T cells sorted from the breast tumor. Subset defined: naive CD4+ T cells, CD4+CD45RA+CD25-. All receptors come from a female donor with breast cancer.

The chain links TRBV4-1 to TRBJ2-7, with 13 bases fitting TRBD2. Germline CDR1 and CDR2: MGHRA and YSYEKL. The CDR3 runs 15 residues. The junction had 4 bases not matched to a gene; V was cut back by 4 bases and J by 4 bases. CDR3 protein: CASSPGTSGAYEQYF. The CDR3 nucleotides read TGCGCCAGCAGCCCCGGGACTAGCGGGGCTTACGAGCAGTACTTC.

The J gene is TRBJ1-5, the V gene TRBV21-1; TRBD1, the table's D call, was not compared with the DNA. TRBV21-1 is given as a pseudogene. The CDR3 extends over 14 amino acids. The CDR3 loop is CASSKETGDQPQHF. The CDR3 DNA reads TGTGCCAGCAGCAAAGAAACAGGGGATCAGCCCCAGCATTTT.

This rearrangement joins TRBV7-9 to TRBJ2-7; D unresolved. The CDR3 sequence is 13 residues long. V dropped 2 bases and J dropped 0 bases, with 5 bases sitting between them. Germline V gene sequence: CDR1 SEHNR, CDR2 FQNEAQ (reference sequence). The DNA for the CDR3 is TGTGCCAGCAGCTTAATTACCTCCTACGAGCAGTACTTC. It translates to CASSLITSYEQYF.

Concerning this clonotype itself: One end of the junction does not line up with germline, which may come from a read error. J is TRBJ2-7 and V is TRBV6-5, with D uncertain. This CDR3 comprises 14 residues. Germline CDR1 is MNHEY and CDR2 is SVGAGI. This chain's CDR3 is CASRYKFGTYEQYF. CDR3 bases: TGTGCCAGCCGTTACAAATTTGGTACCTACGAGCAGTACTTC.